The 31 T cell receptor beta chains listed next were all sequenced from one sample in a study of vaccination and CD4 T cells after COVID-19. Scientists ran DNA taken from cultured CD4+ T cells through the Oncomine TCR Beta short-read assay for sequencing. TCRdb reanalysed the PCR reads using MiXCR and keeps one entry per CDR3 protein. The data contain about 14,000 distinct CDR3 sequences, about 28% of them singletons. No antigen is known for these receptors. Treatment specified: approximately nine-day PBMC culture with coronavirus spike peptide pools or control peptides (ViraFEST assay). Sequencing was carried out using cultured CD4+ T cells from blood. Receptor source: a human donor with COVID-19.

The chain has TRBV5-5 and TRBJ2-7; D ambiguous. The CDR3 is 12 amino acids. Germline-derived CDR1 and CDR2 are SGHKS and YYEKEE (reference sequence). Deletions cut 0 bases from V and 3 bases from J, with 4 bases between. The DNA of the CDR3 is TGTGCCAGCAGCTTGGAACTCTACGAGCAGTACTTC. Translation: CASSLELYEQYF. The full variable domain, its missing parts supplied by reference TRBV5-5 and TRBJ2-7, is DAGVTQSPTHLIKTRGQQVTLRCSPISGHKSVSWYQQVLGQGPQFIFQYYEKEERGRGNFPDRFSARQFPNYSSELNVNALLLGDSALYLCASSLELYEQYFGPGTRLTVT.

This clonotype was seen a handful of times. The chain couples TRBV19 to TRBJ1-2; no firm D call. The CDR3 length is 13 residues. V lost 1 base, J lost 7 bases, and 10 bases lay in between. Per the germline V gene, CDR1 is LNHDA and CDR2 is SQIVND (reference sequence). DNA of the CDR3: TGTGCCAGTAGTATAGTCCGCATATCTGGCTACACCTTC. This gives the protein CASSIVRISGYTF.

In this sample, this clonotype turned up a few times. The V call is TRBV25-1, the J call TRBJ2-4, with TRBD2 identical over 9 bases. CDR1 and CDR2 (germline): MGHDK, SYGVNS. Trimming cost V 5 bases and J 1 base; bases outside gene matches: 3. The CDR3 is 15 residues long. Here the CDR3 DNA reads TGTGCCAGCAGTAGCGGGGGGCTCGCCAAAAACATTCAGTACTTC. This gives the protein CASSSGGLAKNIQYF.

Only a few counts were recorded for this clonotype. CDR3 nucleotides: TGTGCCAGCAGCCAGCTCATGGGGTCGCTCGCAGATACGCAGTATTTT. Its translation is CASSQLMGSLADTQYF. This rearrangement joins TRBV4-2 to TRBJ2-3, with D uncertain. There are 16 residues in the CDR3. The germline V and J ends were trimmed by 3 bases and 4 bases, with 17 bases remaining between them. The germline gives CDR1 LGHNA, CDR2 YNFKEQ.

CDR3 region: CASSQVVQTGELFF. DNA of the CDR3: TGTGCCAGCAGCCAAGTCGTCCAGACCGGGGAGCTGTTTTTT. This chain joins TRBV14 and TRBJ2-2; no clear D gene. Germline V gives CDR1 SGHDN, CDR2 FVKESK. The V end lost 1 base, the J end lost 5 bases, and 8 bases lay between the germline ends. The CDR3 length is 14 residues.

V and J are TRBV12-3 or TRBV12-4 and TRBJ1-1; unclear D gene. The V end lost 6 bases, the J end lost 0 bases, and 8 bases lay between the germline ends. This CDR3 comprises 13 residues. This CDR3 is CASRLTVNTEAFF. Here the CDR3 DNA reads TGTGCCAGCAGGCTAACGGTGAACACTGAAGCTTTCTTT.

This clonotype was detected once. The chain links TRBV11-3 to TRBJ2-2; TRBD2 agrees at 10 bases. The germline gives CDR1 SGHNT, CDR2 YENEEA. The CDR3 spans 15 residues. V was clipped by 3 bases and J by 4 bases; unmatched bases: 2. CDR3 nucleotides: TGTGCCAGCAGCTTTCTAGCGGGGGCCACCGGGGAGCTGTTTTTT. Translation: CASSFLAGATGELFF. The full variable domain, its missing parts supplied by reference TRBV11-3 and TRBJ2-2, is EAGVVQSPRYKIIEKKQPVAFWCNPISGHNTLYWYLQNLGQGPELLIRYENEEAVDDSQLPKDRFSAERLKGVDSTLKIQPAELGDSAVYLCASSFLAGATGELFFGEGSRLTVL.

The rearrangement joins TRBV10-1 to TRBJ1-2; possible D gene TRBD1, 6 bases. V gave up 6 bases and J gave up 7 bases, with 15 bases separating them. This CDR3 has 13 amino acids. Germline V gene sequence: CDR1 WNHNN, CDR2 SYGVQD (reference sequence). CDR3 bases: TGCGCCAGCAGCGAAACAGGGCGGAGTGGCTACACCTTC. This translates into CASSETGRSGYTF.

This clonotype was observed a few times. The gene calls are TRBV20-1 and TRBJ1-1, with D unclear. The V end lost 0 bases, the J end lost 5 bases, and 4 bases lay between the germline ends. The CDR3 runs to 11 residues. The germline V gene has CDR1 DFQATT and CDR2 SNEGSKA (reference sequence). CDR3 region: CSAREGTEAFF. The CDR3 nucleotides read TGCAGTGCTAGAGAGGGGACTGAAGCTTTCTTT.

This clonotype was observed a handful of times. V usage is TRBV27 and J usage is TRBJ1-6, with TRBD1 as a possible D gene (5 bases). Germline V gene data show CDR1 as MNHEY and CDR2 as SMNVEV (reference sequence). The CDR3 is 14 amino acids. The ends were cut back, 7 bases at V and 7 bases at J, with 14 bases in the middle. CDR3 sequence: CASTRQGSNSPLHF. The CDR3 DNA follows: TGTGCCAGCACACGGCAGGGATCGAATTCACCCCTCCACTTT.

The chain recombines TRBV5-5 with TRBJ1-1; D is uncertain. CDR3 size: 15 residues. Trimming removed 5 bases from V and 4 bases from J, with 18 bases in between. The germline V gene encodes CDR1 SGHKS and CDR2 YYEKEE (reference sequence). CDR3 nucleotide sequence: TGTGCCAGCAGTCCTGTAAGGCTAGTCAGCACTGAAGCTTTCTTT. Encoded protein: CASSPVRLVSTEAFF.

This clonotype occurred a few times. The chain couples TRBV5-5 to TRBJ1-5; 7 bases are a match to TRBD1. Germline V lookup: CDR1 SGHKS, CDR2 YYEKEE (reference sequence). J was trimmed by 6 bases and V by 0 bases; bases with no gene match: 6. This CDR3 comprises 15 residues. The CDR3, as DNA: TGTGCCAGCAGCTTGGCCCCGGGACAGCTTCAGCCCCAGCATTTT. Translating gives CASSLAPGQLQPQHF.

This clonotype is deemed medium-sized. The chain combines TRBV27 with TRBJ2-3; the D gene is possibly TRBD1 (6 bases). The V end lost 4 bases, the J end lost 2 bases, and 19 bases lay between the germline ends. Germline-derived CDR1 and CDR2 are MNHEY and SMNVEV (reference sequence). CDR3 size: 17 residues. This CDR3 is CASSSLGWGPITDTQYF. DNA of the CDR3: TGTGCCAGCAGTTCCCTGGGGTGGGGGCCGATCACAGATACGCAGTATTTT.

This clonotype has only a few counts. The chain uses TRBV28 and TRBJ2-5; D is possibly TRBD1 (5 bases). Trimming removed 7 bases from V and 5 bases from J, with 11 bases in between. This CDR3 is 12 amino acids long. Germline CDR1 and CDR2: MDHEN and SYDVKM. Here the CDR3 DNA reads TGTGCCAGCAAAGGGGTACTGGAGACCCAGTACTTC. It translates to CASKGVLETQYF. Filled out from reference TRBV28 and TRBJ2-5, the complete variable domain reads DVKVTQSSRYLVKRTGEKVFLECVQDMDHENMFWYRQDPGLGLRLIYFSYDVKMKEKGDIPEGYSVSREKKERFSLILESASTNQTSMYLCASKGVLETQYFGPGTRLLVL.

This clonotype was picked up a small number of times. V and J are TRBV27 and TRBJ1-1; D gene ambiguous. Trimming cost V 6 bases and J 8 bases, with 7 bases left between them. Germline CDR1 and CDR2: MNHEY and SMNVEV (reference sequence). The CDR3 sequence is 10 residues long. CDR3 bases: TGTGCCAGCAGAAGAAGGGAAGCTTTCTTT. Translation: CASRRREAFF.

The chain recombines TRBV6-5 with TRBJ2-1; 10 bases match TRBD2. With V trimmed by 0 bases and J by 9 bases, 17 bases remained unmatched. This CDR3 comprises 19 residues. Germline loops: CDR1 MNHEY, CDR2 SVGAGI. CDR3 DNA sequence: TGTGCCAGCAGTTACTCGCAGGGTCCCTTATTAGCGGGAGGCGGTGAGCAGTTCTTC. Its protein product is CASSYSQGPLLAGGGEQFF.

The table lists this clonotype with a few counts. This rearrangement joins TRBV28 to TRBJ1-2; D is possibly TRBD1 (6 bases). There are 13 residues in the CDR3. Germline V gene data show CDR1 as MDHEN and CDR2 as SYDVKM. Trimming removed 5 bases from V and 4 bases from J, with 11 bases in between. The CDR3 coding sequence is TGTGCCAGCAGTGGACAGCGAACCTATGGCTACACCTTC. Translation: CASSGQRTYGYTF.

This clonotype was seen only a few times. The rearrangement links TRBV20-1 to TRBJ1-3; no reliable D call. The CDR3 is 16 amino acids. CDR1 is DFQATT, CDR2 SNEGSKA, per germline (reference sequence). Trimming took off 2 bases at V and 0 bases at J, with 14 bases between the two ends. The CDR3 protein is CSARFVRPGSGNTIYF. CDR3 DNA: TGCAGTGCTAGATTTGTCAGACCAGGCTCTGGAAACACCATATATTTT.

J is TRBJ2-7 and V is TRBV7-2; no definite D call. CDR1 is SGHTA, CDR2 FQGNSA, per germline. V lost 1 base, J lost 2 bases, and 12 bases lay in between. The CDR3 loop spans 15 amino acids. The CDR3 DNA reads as TGTGCCAGCAGCTTAGTGTCAACAAGTACCTACGAGCAGTACTTC. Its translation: CASSLVSTSTYEQYF. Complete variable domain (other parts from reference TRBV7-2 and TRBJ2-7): GAGVSQSPSNKVTEKGKDVELRCDPISGHTALYWYRQSLGQGLEFLIYFQGNSAPDKSGLPSDRFSAERTGGSVSTLTIQRTQQEDSAVYLCASSLVSTSTYEQYFGPGTRLTVT.

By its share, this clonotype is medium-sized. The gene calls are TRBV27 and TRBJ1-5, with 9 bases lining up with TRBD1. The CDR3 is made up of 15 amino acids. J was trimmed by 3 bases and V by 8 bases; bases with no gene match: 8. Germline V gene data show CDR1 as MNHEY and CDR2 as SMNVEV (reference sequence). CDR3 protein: CASGTGQGYNQPQHF. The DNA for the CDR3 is TGTGCCAGCGGCACGGGACAGGGATACAATCAGCCCCAGCATTTT.

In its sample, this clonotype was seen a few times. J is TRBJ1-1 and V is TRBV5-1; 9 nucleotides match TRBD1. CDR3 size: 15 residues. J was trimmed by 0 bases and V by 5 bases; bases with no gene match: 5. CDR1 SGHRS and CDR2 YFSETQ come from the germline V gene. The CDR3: CASSFGTGMNTEAFF. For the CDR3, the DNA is TGCGCCAGCAGTTTTGGGACAGGGATGAACACTGAAGCTTTCTTT.

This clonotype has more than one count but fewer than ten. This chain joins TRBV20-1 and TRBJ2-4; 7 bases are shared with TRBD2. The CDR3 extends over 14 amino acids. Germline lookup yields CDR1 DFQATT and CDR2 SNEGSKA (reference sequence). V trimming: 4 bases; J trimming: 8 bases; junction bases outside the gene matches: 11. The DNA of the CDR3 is TGCAGTGCTATATCTAGCGGTCGAGGGGACATTCAGTACTTC. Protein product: CSAISSGRGDIQYF.

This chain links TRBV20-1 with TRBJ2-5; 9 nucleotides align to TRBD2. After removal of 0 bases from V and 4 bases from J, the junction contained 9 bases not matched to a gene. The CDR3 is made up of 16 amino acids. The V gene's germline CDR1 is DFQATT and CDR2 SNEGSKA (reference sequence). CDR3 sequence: CSARESSGVFGETQYF. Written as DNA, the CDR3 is TGCAGTGCTAGAGAGTCTAGCGGGGTTTTCGGAGAGACCCAGTACTTC.

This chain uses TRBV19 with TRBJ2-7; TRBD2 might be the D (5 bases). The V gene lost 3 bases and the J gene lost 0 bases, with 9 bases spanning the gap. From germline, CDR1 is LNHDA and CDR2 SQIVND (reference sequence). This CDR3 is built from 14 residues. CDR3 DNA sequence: TGTGCCAGTAGTATCGGGATCTACTCCTACGAGCAGTACTTC. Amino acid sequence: CASSIGIYSYEQYF.

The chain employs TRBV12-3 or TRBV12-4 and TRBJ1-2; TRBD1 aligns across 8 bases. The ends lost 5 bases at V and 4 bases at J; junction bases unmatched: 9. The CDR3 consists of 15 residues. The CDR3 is CASSLGQALIYGYTF. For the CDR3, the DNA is TGTGCCAGCAGTCTGGGACAGGCCTTAATCTATGGCTACACCTTC.

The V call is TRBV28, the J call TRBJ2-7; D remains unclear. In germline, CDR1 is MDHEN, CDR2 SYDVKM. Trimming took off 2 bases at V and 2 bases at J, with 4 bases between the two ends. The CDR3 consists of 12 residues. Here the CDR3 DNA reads TGTGCCAGCAGTTTAAACCCCTACGAGCAGTACTTC. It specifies CASSLNPYEQYF.

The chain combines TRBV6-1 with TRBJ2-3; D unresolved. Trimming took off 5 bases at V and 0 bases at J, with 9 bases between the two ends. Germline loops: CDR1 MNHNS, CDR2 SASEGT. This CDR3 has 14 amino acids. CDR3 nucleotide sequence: TGTGCCAGCAGTCGCGTCATTAGCACAGATACGCAGTATTTT. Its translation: CASSRVISTDTQYF.

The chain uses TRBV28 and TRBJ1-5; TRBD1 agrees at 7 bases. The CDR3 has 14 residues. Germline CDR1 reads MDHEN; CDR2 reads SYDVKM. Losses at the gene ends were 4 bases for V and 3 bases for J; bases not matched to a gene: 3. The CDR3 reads CASSSGGLNQPQHF. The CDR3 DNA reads TGTGCCAGCAGTTCAGGGGGTCTCAATCAGCCCCAGCATTTT.

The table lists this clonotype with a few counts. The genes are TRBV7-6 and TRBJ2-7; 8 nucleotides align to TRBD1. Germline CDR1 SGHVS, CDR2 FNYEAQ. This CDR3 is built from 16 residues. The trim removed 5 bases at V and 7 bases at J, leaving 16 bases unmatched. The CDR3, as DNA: TGTGCCAGCAGCAACGTTAGGACAGGGACGTTTGGGGAGCAGTACTTC. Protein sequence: CASSNVRTGTFGEQYF. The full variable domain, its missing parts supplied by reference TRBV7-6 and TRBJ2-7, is GAGVSQSPRYKVTKRGQDVALRCDPISGHVSLYWYRQALGQGPEFLTYFNYEAQQDKSGLPNDRFSAERPEGSISTLTIQRTEQRDSAMYRCASSNVRTGTFGEQYFGPGTRLTVT.

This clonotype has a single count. The CDR3 here is CASSLADTQYF. The CDR3 coding sequence is TGTGCCAGCAGCCTAGCAGATACGCAGTATTTT. V gene TRBV7-3 combines with J gene TRBJ2-3; D is unresolved. Germline V gene lookup returns CDR1 SGHTA and CDR2 FQGTGA. V was clipped by 5 bases and J by 4 bases, with 4 bases between them. This CDR3 contains 11 residues. The whole variable domain, filled in from reference TRBV7-3 and TRBJ2-3, reads GAGVSQTPSNKVTEKGKYVELRCDPISGHTALYWYRQSLGQGPEFLIYFQGTGAADDSGLPNDRFFAVRPEGSVSTLKIQRTERGDSAVYLCASSLADTQYFGPGTRLTVL.

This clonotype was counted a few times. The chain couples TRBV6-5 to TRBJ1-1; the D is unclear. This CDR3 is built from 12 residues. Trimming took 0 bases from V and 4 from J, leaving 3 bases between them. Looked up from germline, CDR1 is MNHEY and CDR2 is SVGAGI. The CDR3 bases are TGTGCCAGCAGTTACTCGAGCACTGAAGCTTTCTTT. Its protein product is CASSYSSTEAFF.